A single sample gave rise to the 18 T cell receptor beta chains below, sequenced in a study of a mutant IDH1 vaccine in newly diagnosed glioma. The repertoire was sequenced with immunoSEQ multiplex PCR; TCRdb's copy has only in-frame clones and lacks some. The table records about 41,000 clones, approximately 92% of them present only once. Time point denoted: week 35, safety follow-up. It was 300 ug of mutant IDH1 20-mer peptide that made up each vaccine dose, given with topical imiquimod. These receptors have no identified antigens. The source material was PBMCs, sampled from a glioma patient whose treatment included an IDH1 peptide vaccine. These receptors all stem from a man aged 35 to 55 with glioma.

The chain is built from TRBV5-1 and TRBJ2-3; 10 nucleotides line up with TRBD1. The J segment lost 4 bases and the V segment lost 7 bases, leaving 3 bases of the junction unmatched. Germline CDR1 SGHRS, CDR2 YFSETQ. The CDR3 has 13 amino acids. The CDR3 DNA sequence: TGCGCCAGCCGACAGGGGGCCCCAGATACGCAGTATTTT. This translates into CASRQGAPDTQYF.

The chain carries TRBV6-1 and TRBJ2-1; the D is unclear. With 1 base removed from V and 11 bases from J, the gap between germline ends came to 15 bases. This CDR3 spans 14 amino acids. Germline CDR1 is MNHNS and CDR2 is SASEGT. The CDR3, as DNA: TGTGCCAGCAGTGAAGACGTCAGAGGTTGGAAGCAGTTCTTC. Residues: CASSEDVRGWKQFF.

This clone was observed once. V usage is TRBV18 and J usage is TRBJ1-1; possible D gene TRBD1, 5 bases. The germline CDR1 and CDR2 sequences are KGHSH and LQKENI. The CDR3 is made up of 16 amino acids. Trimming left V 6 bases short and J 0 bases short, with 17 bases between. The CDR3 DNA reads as TGTGCCAGCTCGCAAGGGCATGGACAATTGAACACTGAAGCTTTCTTT. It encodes CASSQGHGQLNTEAFF.

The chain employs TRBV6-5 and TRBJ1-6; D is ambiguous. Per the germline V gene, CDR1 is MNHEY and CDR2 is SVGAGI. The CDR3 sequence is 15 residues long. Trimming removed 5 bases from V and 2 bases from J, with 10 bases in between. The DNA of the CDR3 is TGTGCCAGCAGTCGGGTGGAACCCTATAATTCACCCCTCCACTTT. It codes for CASSRVEPYNSPLHF.

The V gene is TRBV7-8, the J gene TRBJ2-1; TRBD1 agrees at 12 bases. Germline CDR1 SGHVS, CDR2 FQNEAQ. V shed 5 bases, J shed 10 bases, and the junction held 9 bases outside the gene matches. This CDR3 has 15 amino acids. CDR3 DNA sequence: TGTGCCAGCAGCCTCCGGGACAGGGGGCTGGGGGAGCAGTTCTTC. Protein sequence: CASSLRDRGLGEQFF.

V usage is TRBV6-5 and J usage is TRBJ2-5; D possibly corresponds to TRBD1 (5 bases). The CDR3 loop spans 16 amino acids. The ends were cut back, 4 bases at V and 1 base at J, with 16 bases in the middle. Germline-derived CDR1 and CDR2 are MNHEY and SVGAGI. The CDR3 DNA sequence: TGTGCCAGCAGTTTCAAGTTGGACACCCCCCAAGAGACCCAGTACTTC. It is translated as CASSFKLDTPQETQYF.

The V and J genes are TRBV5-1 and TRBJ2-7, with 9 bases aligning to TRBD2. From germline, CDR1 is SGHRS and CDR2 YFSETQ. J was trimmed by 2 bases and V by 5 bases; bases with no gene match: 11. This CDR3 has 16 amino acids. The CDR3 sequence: CASSPSGGTKAYEQYV. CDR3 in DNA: TGCGCCAGCAGTCCCAGCGGGGGGACGAAGGCCTACGAGCAGTACGTC.

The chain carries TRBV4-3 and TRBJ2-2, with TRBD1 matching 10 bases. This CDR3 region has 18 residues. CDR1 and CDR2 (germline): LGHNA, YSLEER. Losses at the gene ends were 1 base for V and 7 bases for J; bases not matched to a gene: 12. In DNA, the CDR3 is TGCGCCAGCAGCCAAGGTTTATATGACAGGGGGCTTGGCGGGGAGCTGTTTTTT. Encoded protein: CASSQGLYDRGLGGELFF.

The CDR3 DNA sequence: TGCGCCAGCAAGGACTTCGGGACGCCCGATAATCAGCCCCAGCATTTT. Its protein is CASKDFGTPDNQPQHF. The gene calls are TRBV23-1 and TRBJ1-5; weak D call: TRBD1 (5 bases). TRBV23-1 has ORF status, its function being uncertain. V was trimmed by 7 bases and J by 4 bases, leaving 20 bases between them. The CDR3 length is 16 residues.

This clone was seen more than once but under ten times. DNA of the CDR3: TGTGCCAGCAGCCTTTTCCAGGGGACCACCGGGGAGCTGTTTTTT. Amino acids: CASSLFQGTTGELFF. This chain connects TRBV6-5 to TRBJ2-2; D is perhaps TRBD1 (6 bases). CDR1 is MNHEY and CDR2 is SVGAGI in the germline V gene. V shed 6 bases and J shed 4 bases, with 15 bases lying between them. CDR3 length: 15 residues.

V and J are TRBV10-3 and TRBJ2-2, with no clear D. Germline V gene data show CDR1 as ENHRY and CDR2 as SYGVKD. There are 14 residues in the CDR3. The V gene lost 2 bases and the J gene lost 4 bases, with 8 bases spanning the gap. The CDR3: CAISESQPTGELFF. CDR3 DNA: TGTGCCATCAGTGAGAGTCAGCCCACCGGGGAGCTGTTTTTT.

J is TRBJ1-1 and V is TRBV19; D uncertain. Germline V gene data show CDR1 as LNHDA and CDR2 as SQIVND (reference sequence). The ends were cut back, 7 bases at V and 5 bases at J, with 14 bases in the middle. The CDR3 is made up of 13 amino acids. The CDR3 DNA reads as TGTGCCAGTAAAGCGACGGAAGGTACTGAAGCTTTCTTT. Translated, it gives CASKATEGTEAFF.

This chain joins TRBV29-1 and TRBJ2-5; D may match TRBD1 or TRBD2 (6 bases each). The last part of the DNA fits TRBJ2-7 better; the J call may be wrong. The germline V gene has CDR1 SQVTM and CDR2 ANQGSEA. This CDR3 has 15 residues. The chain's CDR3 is CSVEGGDIPSYEQYF. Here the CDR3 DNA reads TGCAGCGTTGAAGGGGGGGACATTCCATCCTACGAGCAGTACTTC.

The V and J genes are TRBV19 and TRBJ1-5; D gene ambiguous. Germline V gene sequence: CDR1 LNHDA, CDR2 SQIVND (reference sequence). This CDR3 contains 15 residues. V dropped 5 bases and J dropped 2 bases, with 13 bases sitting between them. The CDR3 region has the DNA TGTGCCAGTAGTGGGTGGGCCGGAGGCAATCAGCCCCAGCATTTT. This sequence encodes CASSGWAGGNQPQHF.

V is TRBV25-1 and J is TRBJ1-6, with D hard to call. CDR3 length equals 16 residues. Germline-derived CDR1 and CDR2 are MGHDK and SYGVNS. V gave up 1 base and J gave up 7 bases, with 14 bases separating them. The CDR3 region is CASSEWQVRGNSPLHF. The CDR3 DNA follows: TGTGCCAGCAGTGAATGGCAGGTTCGGGGAAATTCACCCCTCCACTTT.

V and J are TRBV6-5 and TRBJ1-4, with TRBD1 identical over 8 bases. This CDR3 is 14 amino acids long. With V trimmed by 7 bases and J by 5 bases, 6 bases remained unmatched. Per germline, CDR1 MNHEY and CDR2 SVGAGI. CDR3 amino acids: CASKTGAGNEKLFF. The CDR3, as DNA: TGTGCCAGCAAGACAGGGGCGGGAAATGAAAAACTGTTTTTT.

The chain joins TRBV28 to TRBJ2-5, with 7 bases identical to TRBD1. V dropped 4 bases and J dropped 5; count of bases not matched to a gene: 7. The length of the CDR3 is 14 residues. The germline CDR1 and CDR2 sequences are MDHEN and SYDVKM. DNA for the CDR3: TGTGCCAGCAGTTCAGGACAGGCGAGGGAGACCCAGTACTTC. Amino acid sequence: CASSSGQARETQYF.

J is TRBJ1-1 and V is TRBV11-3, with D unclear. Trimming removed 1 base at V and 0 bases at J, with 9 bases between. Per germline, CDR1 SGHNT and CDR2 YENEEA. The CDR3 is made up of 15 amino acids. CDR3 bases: TGTGCCAGCAGCTTAGCGAGTTCTATGAACACTGAAGCTTTCTTT. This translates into CASSLASSMNTEAFF.